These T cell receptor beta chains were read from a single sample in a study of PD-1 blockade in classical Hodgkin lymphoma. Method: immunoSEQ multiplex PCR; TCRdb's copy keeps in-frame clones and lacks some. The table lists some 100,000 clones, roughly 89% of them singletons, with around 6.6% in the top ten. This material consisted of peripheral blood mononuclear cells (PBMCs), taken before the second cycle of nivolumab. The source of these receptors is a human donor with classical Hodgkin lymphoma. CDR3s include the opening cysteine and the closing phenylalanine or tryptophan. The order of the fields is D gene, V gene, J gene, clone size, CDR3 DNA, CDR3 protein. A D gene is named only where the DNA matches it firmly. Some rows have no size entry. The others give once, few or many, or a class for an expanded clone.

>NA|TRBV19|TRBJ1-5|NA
TGTGCCAGTAACGACGGGACGCTCCTTGGTCCGCCCCAGCATTTT
CASNDGTLLGPPQHF
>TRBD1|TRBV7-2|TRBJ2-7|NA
TGTGCCAGCTCGACAGGGGGCTCTCGCTACGAGCAGTACTTC
CASSTGGSRYEQYF
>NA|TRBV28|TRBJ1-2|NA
TGTGCCAGCAGTCCACAGGGAAGGGACTATGGCTACACCTTC
CASSPQGRDYGYTF
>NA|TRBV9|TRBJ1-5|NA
TGTGCCAGCAGCACTGGACAACTCAATCAGCCCCAGCATTTT
CASSTGQLNQPQHF
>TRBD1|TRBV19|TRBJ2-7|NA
TGTGCCAGTAGTATCAGCCCAGGGGGCCTGTACGAGCAGTACTTC
CASSISPGGLYEQYF
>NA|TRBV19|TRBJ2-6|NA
TGTGCCAGTAGTTATCTGGTATCTGGGGCCAACGTCCTGACTTTC
CASSYLVSGANVLTF
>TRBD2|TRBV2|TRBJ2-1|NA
TGTGCCAGCGAGCGGGACTACTCTTACAATGAGCAGTTCTTC
CASERDYSYNEQFF
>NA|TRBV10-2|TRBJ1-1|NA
TGCGCCAGCAGTGAGGTTGGGAGGGGCACTGAAGCTTTCTTT
CASSEVGRGTEAFF
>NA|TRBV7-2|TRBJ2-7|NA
TGTGCCAGCAGCTTTCCAGGGCCCGAGCAGTACTTC
CASSFPGPEQYF
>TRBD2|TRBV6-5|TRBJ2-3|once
TGTGCCAGCAGTTACACGAGCGGGGAAACAGATACGCAGTATTTT
CASSYTSGETDTQYF
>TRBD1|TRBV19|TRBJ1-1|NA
TGTGCCAGTAGTACCCGACAGGGGGTAGCTTTCTTT
CASSTRQGVAFF
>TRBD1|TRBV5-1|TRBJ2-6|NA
TGCGCCAGCAGCTTGGACGACAGGGTGCTCTCTGGGGCCAACGTCCTGACTTTC
CASSLDDRVLSGANVLTF
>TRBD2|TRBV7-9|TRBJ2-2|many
TGTGCCAGCAGCTTTCAGCGGGGGCCCGGGGAGCTGTTTTTT
CASSFQRGPGELFF
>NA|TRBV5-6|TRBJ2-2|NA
TGTGCCAGCAGTTTCCGGACCGGGCCGAACACCGGGGAGCTGTTTTTT
CASSFRTGPNTGELFF
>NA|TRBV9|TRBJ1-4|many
TGTGCCAGCAGCGGAAACGGACGAGCAACTAATGAAAAACTGTTTTTT
CASSGNGRATNEKLFF
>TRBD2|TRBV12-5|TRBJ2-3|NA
TGTGCTAGTGGTTCGGACACGACTAGCGGGGGGGCTGGCACAGATACGCAGTATTTT
CASGSDTTSGGAGTDTQYF
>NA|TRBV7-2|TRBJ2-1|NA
TGTGCCAGCAGCTTAGGGGTCCGGGGGACGGTGTCCTACAATGAGCAGTTCTTC
CASSLGVRGTVSYNEQFF
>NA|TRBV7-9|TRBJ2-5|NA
TGTGCCAGCAGCTTTACAGGACAGCAAGAGACCCAGTACTTC
CASSFTGQQETQYF
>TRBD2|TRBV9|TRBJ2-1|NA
TGTGCCAGCAGCACCCTAGCGGGGGCGACCTCTGGTGAGCAGTTCTTC
CASSTLAGATSGEQFF
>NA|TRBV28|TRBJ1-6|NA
TGTGCCAGCACCCCTGCGGCAGCTGATAATTCACCCCTCCACTTT
CASTPAAADNSPLHF
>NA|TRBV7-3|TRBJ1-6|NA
TGTGCCAGCAGCTTCGGACAGCCTAATTCACCCCTCCACTTT
CASSFGQPNSPLHF
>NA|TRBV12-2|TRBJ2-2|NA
NA
CASRLYQCLGQGSGELFF
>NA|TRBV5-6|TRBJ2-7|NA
TGTGCCAGCAGCTTGTACCGAGCCTCCGAGCAGTACTTC
CASSLYRASEQYF